A selection of T cell receptor beta chains follows, all from one sample in a study of T cell responses to AZD1222 COVID-19 vaccine. The method was immunoSEQ multiplex PCR; TCRdb's version includes in-frame clones alone and lacks a portion of them. The data hold about 100,000 clones, with about nine tenths observed a single time. The source was peripheral blood, collected on day 0 of MenACWY control vaccination. Receptors originate from an adult in good health. The CDR3 runs from the conserved cysteine through the conserved F or W. D genes are given only for firm matches. A clone size is listed for some rows: how often the clone was seen (once, few, many), or a class if it is expanded.

. | . | TRBJ1-4 | 16 | TRBV4-1 | TGCGCCAGCAGCCAAGGCGCCAGCGCAACTAATGAAAAACTGTTTTTT | CASSQGASATNEKLFF
. | TRBD1 | TRBJ1-2 | 13 | TRBV30 | TGTGCCTGGTCGACAGGGCTGAACTATGGCTACACCTTC | CAWSTGLNYGYTF
few | . | TRBJ2-3 | 16 | TRBV7-2 | TGTGCCAGCAGCTTTGGGGGGTCCCTGCACAGGGAGACGCAGTATTTT | CASSFGGSLHRETQYF
. | . | TRBJ1-1 | 12 | TRBV30 | TGTGCCTGGAGGAAATCCGGGACCGAAGCTTTCTTT | CAWRKSGTEAFF
few | TRBD1 | TRBJ1-2 | 13 | TRBV6-5 | TGTGCCAGCAGTACCCGGACAGGGGTTGGCTACACCTTC | CASSTRTGVGYTF
. | . | TRBJ1-1 | 15 | TRBV30 | TGTGCCTGGAGTCGGACGGGGGAAGGGAACACTGAAGCTTTCTTT | CAWSRTGEGNTEAFF
. | . | TRBJ1-2 | 14 | TRBV5-4 | TGTGCCAGCAGCCGTCAGGGAGCGGGGCATGGCTACACCTTC | CASSRQGAGHGYTF
. | . | TRBJ2-1 | 15 | TRBV7-2 | TGTGCCAGCAGCTTATCGGTTAGCCCCTTCAATGAGCAGTTCTTC | CASSLSVSPFNEQFF
. | . | TRBJ1-6 | 14 | TRBV5-1 | TGCGCCAGCAGCTCGGACAGCAGTAATTCACCCCTCCACTTT | CASSSDSSNSPLHF
. | TRBD2 | TRBJ2-2 | 18 | TRBV7-9 | TGTGCCAGCAGCAACCGCAACTGGCGGGGGGCGGCAACCGGGGAGCTGTTTTTT | CASSNRNWRGAATGELFF
. | TRBD2 | TRBJ2-5 | 14 | TRBV7-3 | TGTGCCAGCAGCTTACTAGCGGGGCAAGAGACCCAGTACTTC | CASSLLAGQETQYF
once | TRBD1 | TRBJ1-2 | 15 | TRBV27 | TGTGCCAGCAGTCCCTCCCGGACAGGGAACTATGGCTACACCTTC | CASSPSRTGNYGYTF
. | . | TRBJ1-6 | 15 | TRBV19 | TGTGCCAGTAGTCTGACGACAGGTTATAATTCACCCCTCCACTTT | CASSLTTGYNSPLHF
. | TRBD1 | TRBJ1-3 | 18 | TRBV4-3 | TGCGCCAGCAGCCAAGATCATTCCGGGACAGGGCCTGGAAACACCATATATTTT | CASSQDHSGTGPGNTIYF
. | . | TRBJ1-2 | 11 | TRBV28 | TGTGCCAGCAGCGTGGACTATGGCTACACCTTC | CASSVDYGYTF
. | . | TRBJ1-2 | 14 | TRBV7-9 | TGTGCCAGCAGCTTAGCGACGTCTAACTATGGCTACACCTTC | CASSLATSNYGYTF